The 15 T cell receptor beta chains in this list originate from one sample, sequenced in a study of blood T cells in healthy people across ages. With a J-beta primer mix and a sample-barcoded 5' primer, a second PCR ran about 7 to 11 cycles. Each CDR3 protein is one row after TCRdb ran MiXCR on the 5' RACE reads. The sample carries 1.2 million to 1.5 million distinct CDR3 sequences, approximately 40% recorded once. Sequencing input: blood. These receptors were obtained from a young woman in good health.

V is TRBV5-1 and J is TRBJ2-4, with D perhaps being TRBD1 or TRBD2 (5 bases each). The germline gives CDR1 SGHRS, CDR2 YFSETQ. The CDR3 is 16 residues long. V lost 2 bases, J lost 0 bases, and 12 bases lay in between. The chain's CDR3 is CASSFEGRLAKNIQYF. CDR3 nucleotides: TGCGCCAGCAGCTTCGAGGGACGCTTAGCCAAAAACATTCAGTACTTC.

The rearrangement uses TRBV27 and TRBJ2-7; TRBD1 matches 7 bases. Germline V gives CDR1 MNHEY, CDR2 SMNVEV (reference sequence). This CDR3 is built from 14 residues. J was trimmed by 3 bases and V by 5 bases; bases with no gene match: 7. The CDR3 protein is CASSPSGTDYEQYF. CDR3 sequence (DNA): TGTGCCAGCAGTCCGTCCGGGACAGACTACGAGCAGTACTTC.

J is TRBJ1-2 and V is TRBV29-1; D may be TRBD1 (5 bases). The ends were cut back, 0 bases at V and 3 bases at J, with 17 bases in the middle. Germline V gene data show CDR1 as SQVTM and CDR2 as ANQGSEA. CDR3 length: 16 residues. The CDR3 region has the DNA TGCAGCGTTGAAGATCATTTCGCAGGGTGGTACTATGGCTACACCTTC. Protein sequence: CSVEDHFAGWYYGYTF.

V and J are TRBV20-1 and TRBJ2-7; a weak D match, TRBD1 (5 bases). V was clipped by 5 bases and J by 5 bases, with 16 bases between them. Germline V gene sequence: CDR1 DFQATT, CDR2 SNEGSKA (reference sequence). The CDR3 loop spans 13 amino acids. This chain's CDR3 is CSAVSGSLDEQYF. The CDR3 DNA is TGCAGTGCTGTATCAGGGTCCCTGGACGAGCAGTACTTC.

The V and J genes are TRBV2 and TRBJ1-5; TRBD1 might be the D (5 bases). The CDR3 extends over 15 amino acids. Germline lookup yields CDR1 SNHLY and CDR2 FYNNEI. V lost 3 bases and J 0 bases, leaving 9 bases between the germline ends. CDR3 residues: CASSDPGDSNQPQHF. In DNA form, the CDR3 reads TGTGCCAGCAGTGACCCGGGGGATAGCAATCAGCCCCAGCATTTT.

V and J are TRBV29-1 and TRBJ1-5; 9 positions agree with TRBD1. The CDR3 extends over 13 amino acids. J lost 6 bases, V lost 7 bases, and 7 bases had no gene match. CDR1 SQVTM and CDR2 ANQGSEA come from the germline V gene. This chain's CDR3 is CSAGTGMGQPQHF. CDR3 coding DNA: TGCAGCGCCGGGACAGGGATGGGTCAGCCCCAGCATTTT.

In its sample, this clonotype was seen a few times. The rearrangement links TRBV4-1 to TRBJ2-1; 14 positions match TRBD2. The V gene's germline CDR1 is MGHRA and CDR2 YSYEKL. After removal of 4 bases from V and 8 bases from J, the junction contained 13 bases not matched to a gene. The CDR3 spans 18 residues. The CDR3 protein is CASSPPSPTSGRAYEQFF. The CDR3 nucleotides read TGCGCCAGCAGCCCCCCTTCCCCGACTAGCGGGAGGGCATATGAGCAGTTCTTC.

This clonotype has more than one count but fewer than ten. The chain has TRBV7-9 and TRBJ2-3, with 8 positions matching TRBD2. This CDR3 is built from 14 residues. The ends lost 5 bases at V and 6 bases at J; junction bases unmatched: 7. Germline V CDR1 and CDR2: SEHNR, FQNEAQ (reference sequence). The CDR3 spells CASSPREGGDTQYF. Here the CDR3 DNA reads TGTGCCAGCAGCCCCCGGGAGGGAGGGGATACGCAGTATTTT.

The chain combines TRBV9 with TRBJ2-7; TRBD1 matches 7 bases. Germline trimming cut 4 bases from V and 6 bases from J; bases unmatched to any gene: 7. Germline values: CDR1 SGDLS, CDR2 YYNGEE. The CDR3 covers 13 residues. The CDR3 DNA follows: TGTGCCAGCAGCATAACAGGGGTTAGCGAGCAGTACTTC. It yields the protein CASSITGVSEQYF.

V gene TRBV5-6 combines with J gene TRBJ2-5; D is unclear. The CDR3 spans 13 residues. Per germline, CDR1 SGHDT and CDR2 YYEEEE. Deletions cut 2 bases from V and 11 bases from J, with 16 bases between. The CDR3 is CASSFDATLEQYF. Here the CDR3 DNA reads TGTGCCAGCAGCTTCGACGCGACTCTTGAGCAGTACTTC.

A few counts support this clonotype. The CDR3 DNA is TGTGCCAGCAGCCCGTCATGGGACTCCAACTACGAGCAGTACTTC. Its translation is CASSPSWDSNYEQYF. The chain links TRBV7-8 to TRBJ2-5; the D gene is possibly TRBD2 (6 bases). The assigned J gene may be wrong: the sequence end matches TRBJ2-7 better. The CDR3 loop spans 15 amino acids. The germline CDR1 and CDR2 sequences are SGHVS and FQNEAQ.

A remark on this clonotype: One junction end does not reproduce the germline sequence, and a read error may be involved. The V call is TRBV7-2, the J call TRBJ2-3; D unresolved. Looked up from germline, CDR1 is SGHTA and CDR2 is FQGNSA. The CDR3 has 13 residues. This CDR3 reads CVSSSLAFDTQYF. The CDR3 nucleotides are TGTGTCAGCAGCTCATTAGCTTTTGATACGCAGTATTTT.

This clonotype came up a few times. The genes are TRBV5-1 and TRBJ2-7, with 15 bases identical to TRBD2. The CDR3 contains 18 residues. Losses at the gene ends were 0 bases for V and 1 base for J; bases not matched to a gene: 5. Per the germline V gene, CDR1 is SGHRS and CDR2 is YFSETQ. The CDR3 here is CASSLGGLAGGPSYEQYF. As DNA, the CDR3 is TGCGCCAGCAGCTTGGGGGGACTAGCGGGAGGACCTTCCTACGAGCAGTACTTC.

This clonotype was seen a handful of times. V and J are TRBV10-2 and TRBJ2-1; 7 bases are shared with TRBD1. CDR1 is WSHSY, CDR2 SAAADI, per germline. The CDR3 is 16 amino acids. With V trimmed by 6 bases and J by 7 bases, 15 bases remained unmatched. The CDR3 DNA is TGCGCCAGCAGCATAGGGACCGGGACAGTTCGGAATGAGCAGTTCTTC. It encodes CASSIGTGTVRNEQFF.

The genes are TRBV4-2 and TRBJ2-1; maybe TRBD2 (5 bases). Trimming cost V 0 bases and J 10 bases, with 10 bases left between them. The length of the CDR3 is 13 residues. Germline V CDR1 and CDR2: LGHNA, YNFKEQ. The CDR3 DNA reads as TGTGCCAGCAGCCAAGACGTCCGGAGGGAGCAGTTCTTC. Protein product: CASSQDVRREQFF.